This T cell receptor (beta chain) was identified during a study of shared clonotypes between healthy human individuals (dated by TCRdb to 2020 to 2022). Study-wide context: The cohort comprised a couple of women and a few men aged 18 to 49 years. The study deeply sequenced blood TCR repertoires of about 5 healthy adults to estimate repertoire size and the extent of clonotype sharing between individuals. Leukapheresis yielded between about 0.85 and 10 billion PBMCs per donor. Libraries were prepared and TCR repertoires were sequenced by different laboratories using diverse techniques, in order to increase sequencing depth and limit assay-specific biases. Per donor, three plates each were used for CD4 naive and CD4 memory, two for CD8 naive, and one for CD8 memory.

Results and caveats for the whole study, not just this receptor: Incomplete sequencing was indicated by rarefaction of sorted-subset datasets, despite the large sequencing depth. The small number of donors limited the genetic and exposure-history diversity represented. When a few donors were compared, the shared fraction of clonotypes was about 5.4% for naive CD4, around 3.6% for naive CD8, 2% to 2.5% for memory CD4, and about 0.36% for memory CD8. Naive subsets generally had larger estimated clonotype richness than memory subsets. Pairwise subsampling led to the expectation that sequencing depth would affect the degree of clonotype sharing among donors. Clonotypes shared by all four sorted-subset donors showed higher generation probabilities than non-shared clonotypes. Sampling was limited to blood, and TCR repertoires in tissue likely differ from TCR repertoires in blood.

Points on this clone: There is no known antigen for this receptor. Qualities for individual bases were not recorded, and no much larger clone is one base off.

Using the deep immunoSEQ assay, TCR CDR3 regions were amplified from genomic DNA by multiplex PCR. Genomic DNA extracted from each cell subset was distributed evenly over all wells of several immunoSEQ 96-well plates, and each plate served as one replicate. For sorted subsets, approximately 200 ng of genomic DNA, equivalent to some 30,000 T cell genomes, went into each replicate PCR. Purified libraries were quantified with a Qubit 3.0 fluorometer, sized on a Bioanalyzer 2100, and re-quantified with the KAPA Library Quantification kit. Every immunoSEQ 96-well plate was sequenced on a dedicated single-read 150-cycle Illumina NextSeq 550 flow cell. Concerning the study's data processing: The immunoSEQ output contained only junctional sequences without quality scores, so filtering could not match that applied to full-length reads. Sequences were annotated with PyIR, a Python wrapper for IgBLAST v1.9, and V/J genes and CDR3 were assigned using IMGT germline references. Reads were filtered out if the reads had weak V/J assignments (E-value above 1e-6), no CDR3, stop codons, out-of-frame junctions, or ambiguous translated residues. A V3J clonotype was defined by an identical inferred V gene, J gene, and CDR3 amino acid sequence. Percentage overlap between repertoires was computed as shared unique clonotypes divided by the size of the smaller repertoire. Richness of each repertoire was evaluated using RTK rarefaction, the Chao1 estimator, and Recon v2.1 estimates of unobserved clonotypes. Generation probabilities were computed with OLGA for all TCRbeta clonotypes obtained by the gDNA method from several donors. TCRdb stores this immuneACCESS table with in-frame sequences only. Part of the clones is absent; in the studies checked, under half of the shortfall reflects unresolved V genes, and no reason is known for the rest. The V and J calls and the clone size are those of that table, but D and trimming were determined from the DNA. The sample table records about 510,000 clones; around 96% of these occur just once. The ten largest clones take up about 0.054% of the sample.

At the junction V is shortened by 5 bases and J by 8 bases; bases outside the gene matches: 12. The CDR3 has 18 amino acids, counting the end cysteine and phenylalanine. Just CDR3 DNA is preserved here, 54 bases in frame from base 1. The germline V gene specifies LGHNA as CDR1 and YNFKEQ as CDR2. Healthy HIV-negative adults with no recently reported acute infections or vaccinations were included as donors. All donors were Caucasian adults living in Nashville, Tennessee, USA. CD4+ T cells were enriched through magnetic negative selection, after which naive cells were positively selected on CD45RA and the remaining negative fraction served as the memory subset. Blood was collected by leukapheresis, and PBMCs were isolated by Ficoll-Histopaque density gradient centrifugation and then cryopreserved in liquid nitrogen vapor phase. Analytical flow cytometry was used to check the purity and quantity of each magnetically sorted T cell population. Genomic DNA was isolated from each sorted fraction and quantified by UV absorbance on a Nanodrop 2000c.

In this chain, TRBV4-2 is recombined with TRBJ2-1, with 16 bases matching TRBD2. The source of this sequence is a woman aged 30 to 39 in good health. The sequencing sample was made of naive CD4+ T cells sorted from blood. This specimen's cell subset or site label, per the study, means: CD45RA+ positively selected. The CDR3 loop reads CASSSGTSGRASNYEQFF. In nucleotides, the sequence is TGTGCCAGCAGCTCCGGGACTAGCGGGAGGGCCTCAAACTATGAGCAGTTCTTC.